Listed here is a single T cell receptor (beta chain). Data came from immunoSEQ multiplex PCR; TCRdb stores just in-frame clones and leaves some out. The sample comprises 100,000 to 120,000 clones, more than 75% of which are singletons, and less than 4% rests with the top ten. The data were taken from a study of control samples from healthy donors and cancer patients. This CDR3 has 13 amino acids. Germline V gene sequence: CDR1 MDHEN, CDR2 SYDVKM. The V end lost 0 bases, the J end lost 8 bases, and 10 bases lay between the germline ends. This sequence was found in a woman in her fifties or sixties with lung cancer. The specimen was PBMCs. The chain is built from TRBV28 and TRBJ1-2; the D is unclear. The chain's CDR3 is CASSLWPSYGYTF. The CDR3 DNA reads as TGTGCCAGCAGTTTATGGCCCTCCTACGGCTACACCTTC.